These 19 T cell receptor beta chains originate from one sample sequenced in a study of a mutant IDH1 vaccine in newly diagnosed glioma. Assay used: immunoSEQ multiplex PCR; TCRdb lists only in-frame clones, some missing. The table includes 40,000 to 50,000 clones, under 80% detected once. No antigen is known for these receptors. Time point denoted: week 23, last vaccination. Each vaccine dose was 300 ug of mutant IDH1 20-mer peptide, with topical imiquimod. The starting material was PBMCs, obtained from a glioma patient whose treatment included an IDH1 peptide vaccine. All receptors come from a man in his fifties or sixties with glioma.

V usage is TRBV10-3 and J usage is TRBJ2-5; possibly TRBD1 for D (6 bases). The V and J ends lost 5 bases and 2 bases respectively, with 15 bases between them. The germline V gene encodes CDR1 ENHRY and CDR2 SYGVKD. The CDR3 runs to 15 residues. The CDR3 DNA sequence: TGTGCCATCAGTCCGGACAGTGGGGGACAAGAGACCCAGTACTTC. This codes for CAISPDSGGQETQYF.

The chain joins TRBV10-3 to TRBJ1-5; D possibly corresponds to TRBD1 (5 bases). The ends were cut back, 4 bases at V and 1 base at J, with 11 bases in the middle. The CDR3 totals 15 residues. Germline loops: CDR1 ENHRY, CDR2 SYGVKD. CDR3: CAISVGGESNQPQHF. Here the CDR3 DNA reads TGTGCCATCAGTGTCGGGGGGGAAAGCAATCAGCCCCAGCATTTT.

This clone has only a few counts. The CDR3 region has the DNA TGCGCCAGCAGCCAAGTAGGTGCACCACCCCTCCACTTT. Amino acids: CASSQVGAPPLHF. The chain combines TRBV4-1 with TRBJ1-6; no definite D call. The CDR3 extends over 13 amino acids. Germline CDR1 reads MGHRA; CDR2 reads YSYEKL. V dropped 1 base and J dropped 11 bases, with 9 bases sitting between them.

The chain joins TRBV7-6 to TRBJ2-2; 9 bases are shared with TRBD1. Germline V gene sequence: CDR1 SGHVS, CDR2 FNYEAQ. This CDR3 has 15 residues. V lost 3 bases and J lost 4; bases outside the gene matches: 3. The chain's CDR3 is CASSFRDRATGELFF. CDR3 sequence (DNA): TGTGCCAGCAGCTTCCGGGACAGGGCCACCGGGGAGCTGTTTTTT.

The chain is built from TRBV5-1 and TRBJ1-4, with unresolved D. Per germline, CDR1 SGHRS and CDR2 YFSETQ. V was shortened by 5 bases and J by 0 bases, with 11 bases between the two germline ends. The CDR3 is 15 amino acids. CDR3 nucleotide sequence: TGCGCCAGCAGTTTGTCGCTGGCAACTAATGAAAAACTGTTTTTT. This translates into CASSLSLATNEKLFF.

This sequence joins TRBV14 and TRBJ1-2; D is unclear. The CDR3 length is 12 residues. Between the trimmed V and J ends, which lost 1 base and 5 bases, there was a span of 5 bases. CDR1 and CDR2 (germline): SGHDN, FVKESK. The chain's CDR3 is CASSQGAYGYTF. CDR3 nucleotides: TGTGCCAGCAGCCAAGGGGCTTATGGCTACACCTTC.

This clone appeared a few times. V usage is TRBV18 and J usage is TRBJ1-1; D remains unclear. Germline CDR1 reads KGHSH; CDR2 reads LQKENI. V dropped 5 bases and J dropped 0 bases, with 7 bases sitting between them. The CDR3 runs to 13 residues. CDR3 in amino acids: CASSSELNTEAFF. CDR3 nucleotide sequence: TGTGCCAGCTCAAGTGAGCTGAACACTGAAGCTTTCTTT.

The CDR3 reads CASSLINRDRGNYGYTF. DNA for the CDR3: TGTGCCAGCAGCTTAATAAATAGGGACAGGGGTAACTATGGCTACACCTTC. The chain combines TRBV7-9 with TRBJ1-2, with 10 positions matching TRBD1. The V and J ends lost 2 bases and 1 base, in that order; junction bases with no gene match: 7. Germline values: CDR1 SEHNR, CDR2 FQNEAQ (reference sequence). This CDR3 comprises 17 residues.

V usage is TRBV19 and J usage is TRBJ1-4; D is possibly TRBD1 (6 bases). From germline, CDR1 is LNHDA and CDR2 SQIVND (reference sequence). V was cut by 3 bases and J by 3 bases, with 11 bases left in between. The CDR3 has 15 amino acids. Here the CDR3 reads CASSIDRLPNEKLFF. In DNA, the CDR3 is TGTGCCAGTAGTATCGACAGGCTCCCTAATGAAAAACTGTTTTTT.

The V call is TRBV23-1, the J call TRBJ1-3; D unresolved. TRBV23-1 is noted as an ORF with a role that remains uncertain. The CDR3 loop spans 15 amino acids. The germline V and J ends were trimmed by 4 bases and 5 bases, with 15 bases remaining between them. CDR3 loop: CASSRPSGRRNTIYF. In DNA, the CDR3 is TGCGCCAGCAGTCGCCCGAGTGGGCGCCGAAACACCATATATTTT.

The V and J genes are TRBV30 and TRBJ1-5; TRBD1 might be the D (6 bases). Trimming cost V 0 bases and J 4 bases, with 16 bases left between them. Germline CDR1 is GTSNPN and CDR2 is SVGIG (reference sequence). This CDR3 comprises 16 residues. Here the CDR3 reads CAWSVRGRLDNQPQHF. In DNA form, the CDR3 reads TGTGCCTGGAGTGTACGGGGGCGGCTTGATAATCAGCCCCAGCATTTT.

On this clone: A junction end diverges from the germline sequence, so it may reflect a read error. The chain combines TRBV27 with TRBJ2-7; 7 bases match TRBD1. The CDR3 sequence is 14 residues long. Germline-derived CDR1 and CDR2 are MNHEY and SMNVEV (reference sequence). This CDR3 is CASRLAGGYYEQYF. The CDR3 DNA is TGTGCCAGCCGTTTGGCAGGGGGTTACTACGAGCAGTACTTC.

The CDR3 spells CASRLEANTEAFF. The CDR3 DNA is TGTGCCAGCAGACTCGAGGCGAACACTGAAGCTTTCTTT. This chain links TRBV6-5 with TRBJ1-1; the D is unclear. The CDR3 runs to 13 residues. Trimming cost V 6 bases and J 1 base, with 9 bases left between them. The V gene's germline CDR1 is MNHEY and CDR2 SVGAGI.

This chain joins TRBV9 and TRBJ2-1; D is tentatively TRBD1 or TRBD2 (5 bases each). From germline, CDR1 is SGDLS and CDR2 YYNGEE. The CDR3 loop spans 15 amino acids. V lost 6 bases to trimming and J lost 0 bases, with 13 bases between them. This CDR3 is CASNSGSRSYNEQFF. The CDR3 DNA sequence: TGTGCCAGCAATTCAGGGAGCCGCTCCTACAATGAGCAGTTCTTC.

Only one count was recorded for this clone. J is TRBJ2-2 and V is TRBV29-1, with 7 bases identical to TRBD2. Germline V CDR1 and CDR2: SQVTM, ANQGSEA. The CDR3 consists of 13 residues. The CDR3 is CGGGTLYTGELFF. For the CDR3, the DNA is TGCGGGGGGGGTACACTGTACACCGGGGAGCTGTTTTTT.

The CDR3 nucleotides read TGTGCCAGCAGCCCTTCGGACAGGGGAAACACTGAAGCTTTCTTT. It yields the protein CASSPSDRGNTEAFF. The rearrangement joins TRBV7-9 to TRBJ1-1; 9 bases map to TRBD1. Germline CDR1 is SEHNR and CDR2 is FQNEAQ (reference sequence). J gave up 2 bases and V 5 bases, and 6 bases lay outside the gene matches. This CDR3 spans 15 amino acids. The entire variable domain, with the rest obtained from reference TRBV7-9 and TRBJ1-1, is as follows: DTGVSQNPRHKITKRGQNVTFRCDPISEHNRLYWYRQTLGQGPEFLTYFQNEAQLEKSRLLSDRFSAERPKGSFSTLEIQRTEQGDSAMYLCASSPSDRGNTEAFFGQGTRLTVV.

Points on this clone: Other DNA sequences of this sample code for an identical CDR3. The chain combines TRBV7-2 with TRBJ2-3, with a tentative D call TRBD1 (5 bases). This CDR3 comprises 14 residues. Germline CDR1 is SGHTA and CDR2 is FQGNSA. Deletions cut 3 bases from V and 1 base from J, with 8 bases between. The CDR3 region is CASSFLQGTDTQYF. The CDR3 nucleotides read TGTGCCAGCAGCTTTTTACAGGGCACAGATACGCAGTATTTT.

The CDR3 coding sequence is TGCGCCAGCAGCCAAGACGTTTACAGGGGTGATTCACCCCTCCACTTT. Protein: CASSQDVYRGDSPLHF. The V call is TRBV4-1, the J call TRBJ1-6; 7 nucleotides agree with TRBD1. The junction had 7 bases not matched to a gene; V was cut back by 0 bases and J by 8 bases. Germline V gene sequence: CDR1 MGHRA, CDR2 YSYEKL. The length of the CDR3 is 16 residues.

This sequence joins TRBV18 and TRBJ1-4; D is uncertain. Germline CDR1 and CDR2: KGHSH and LQKENI. V was pared by 1 base and J by 4 bases, with 10 bases between. This CDR3 is 15 amino acids long. DNA for the CDR3: TGTGCCAGCTCACCACAGGAGGCCGGTAATGAAAAACTGTTTTTT. Amino acid sequence: CASSPQEAGNEKLFF.